This TCR beta chain was recovered during a study of T-cell memory formation after mild COVID-19. Across the study: The two donors had largely donor-specific TCR clusters. Study-level findings and limits: Cross-reactive memory apparently joined, as some responding clones appeared in pre-infection memory.

Germline V gene data show CDR1 as MGHRA and CDR2 as YSYEKL. Trimming removed 0 bases from V and 5 bases from J, with 12 bases in between. The CDR3 is 15 amino acids. For this clonotype: Antigen specificity is unknown.

Constant-segment-primed 5'RACE gave TCR alpha and TCR beta cDNA libraries with sample barcodes and UMIs. Each CDR3 protein gets one entry after TCRdb re-called the 5' RACE reads with MiXCR. Here the sample spans about 82,000 distinct CDR3 sequences, around 15% being singletons. The rearrangement links TRBV4-1 to TRBJ2-3; TRBD2 might be the D (7 bases). The sequence was collected from a man in his late teens or twenties who had mild COVID-19 (a few samples of this study predate the infection). Cell type and time point are not known. The sequenced sample consisted of PBMCs or a T cell subset sorted from them (not recorded which). The DNA for the CDR3 is TGCGCCAGCAGCCAAGATACCGGGGGGCGAGATACGCAGTATTTT. Translated: CASSQDTGGRDTQYF.